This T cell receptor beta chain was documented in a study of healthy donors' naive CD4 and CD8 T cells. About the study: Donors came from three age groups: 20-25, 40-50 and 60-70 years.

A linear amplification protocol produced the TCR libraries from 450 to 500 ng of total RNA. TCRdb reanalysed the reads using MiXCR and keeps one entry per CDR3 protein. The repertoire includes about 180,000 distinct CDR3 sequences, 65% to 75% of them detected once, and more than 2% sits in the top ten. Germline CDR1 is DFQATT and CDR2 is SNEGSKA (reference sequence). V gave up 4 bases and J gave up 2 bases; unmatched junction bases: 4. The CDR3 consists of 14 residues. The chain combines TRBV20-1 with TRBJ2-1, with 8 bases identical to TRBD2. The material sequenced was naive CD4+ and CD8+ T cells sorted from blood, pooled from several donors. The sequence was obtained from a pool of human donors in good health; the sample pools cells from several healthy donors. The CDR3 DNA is TGCAGTGCTAAAAGCGGGGGACCCTACAATGAGCAGTTCTTC. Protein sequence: CSAKSGGPYNEQFF.